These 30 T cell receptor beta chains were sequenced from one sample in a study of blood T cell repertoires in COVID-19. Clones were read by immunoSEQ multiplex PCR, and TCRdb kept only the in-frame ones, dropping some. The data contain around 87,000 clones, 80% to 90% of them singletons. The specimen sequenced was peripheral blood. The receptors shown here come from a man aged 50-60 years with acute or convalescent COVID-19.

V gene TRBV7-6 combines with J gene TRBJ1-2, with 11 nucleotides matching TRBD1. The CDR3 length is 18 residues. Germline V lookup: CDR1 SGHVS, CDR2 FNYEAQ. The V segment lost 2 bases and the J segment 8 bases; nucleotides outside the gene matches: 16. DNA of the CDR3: TGTGCCAGCAGCTTATCACCCGGGACAGGGGGAGCTTGGCGGGGCTACACCTTC. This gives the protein CASSLSPGTGGAWRGYTF.

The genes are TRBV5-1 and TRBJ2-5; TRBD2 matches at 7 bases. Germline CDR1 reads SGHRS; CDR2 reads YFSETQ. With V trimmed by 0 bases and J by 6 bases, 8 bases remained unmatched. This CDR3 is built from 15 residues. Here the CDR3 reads CASSLDDPGRKTQYF. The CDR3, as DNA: TGCGCCAGCAGCTTGGATGACCCCGGGAGGAAGACCCAGTACTTC.

CDR3 in amino acids: CASSPPNSMNTEAFF. The DNA for the CDR3 is TGTGCCAGCTCACCACCTAACAGCATGAACACTGAAGCTTTCTTT. The V gene is TRBV18, the J gene TRBJ1-1; D ambiguous. Germline V gene sequence: CDR1 KGHSH, CDR2 LQKENI. The V and J ends lost 0 bases and 0 bases respectively, with 8 bases between them. This CDR3 is 15 amino acids long.

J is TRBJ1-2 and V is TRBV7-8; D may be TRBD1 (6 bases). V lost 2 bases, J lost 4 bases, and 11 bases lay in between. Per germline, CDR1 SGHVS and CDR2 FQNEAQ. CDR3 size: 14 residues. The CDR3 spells CASSLRTGFYGYTF. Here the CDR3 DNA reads TGTGCCAGCAGCTTAAGAACAGGGTTCTATGGCTACACCTTC.

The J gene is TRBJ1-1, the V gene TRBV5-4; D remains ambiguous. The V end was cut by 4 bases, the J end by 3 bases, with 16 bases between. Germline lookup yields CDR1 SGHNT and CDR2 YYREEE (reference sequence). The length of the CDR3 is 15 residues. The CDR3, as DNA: TGTGCCAGCAGCGGACCGGGAGGGAGGGACACTGAAGCTTTCTTT. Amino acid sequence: CASSGPGGRDTEAFF.

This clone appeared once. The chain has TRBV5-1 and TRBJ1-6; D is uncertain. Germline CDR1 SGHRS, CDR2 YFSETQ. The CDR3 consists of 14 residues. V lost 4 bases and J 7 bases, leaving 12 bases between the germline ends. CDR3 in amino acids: CASSREAGNSPLHF. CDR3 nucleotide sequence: TGCGCCAGCAGCCGGGAGGCGGGGAATTCACCCCTCCACTTT.

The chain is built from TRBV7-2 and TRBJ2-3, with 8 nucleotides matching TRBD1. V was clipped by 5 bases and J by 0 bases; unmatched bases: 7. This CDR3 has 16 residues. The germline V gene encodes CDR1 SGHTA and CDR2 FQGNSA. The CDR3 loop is CASSPPGGLSTDTQYF. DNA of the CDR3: TGTGCCAGCAGCCCCCCAGGGGGCCTTAGCACAGATACGCAGTATTTT.

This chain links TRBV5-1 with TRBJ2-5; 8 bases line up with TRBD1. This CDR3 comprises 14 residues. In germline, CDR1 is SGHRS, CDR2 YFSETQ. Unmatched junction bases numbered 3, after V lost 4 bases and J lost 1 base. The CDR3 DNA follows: TGCGCCAGCAGCCTGGACAGGGTCCAAGAGACCCAGTACTTC. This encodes CASSLDRVQETQYF.

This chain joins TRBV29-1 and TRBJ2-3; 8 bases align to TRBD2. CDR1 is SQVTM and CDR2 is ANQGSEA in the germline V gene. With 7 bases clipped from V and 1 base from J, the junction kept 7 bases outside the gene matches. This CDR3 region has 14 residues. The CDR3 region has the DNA TGCAGCGCCCCGGGGGGGCAGGGCACAGATACGCAGTATTTT. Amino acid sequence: CSAPGGQGTDTQYF.

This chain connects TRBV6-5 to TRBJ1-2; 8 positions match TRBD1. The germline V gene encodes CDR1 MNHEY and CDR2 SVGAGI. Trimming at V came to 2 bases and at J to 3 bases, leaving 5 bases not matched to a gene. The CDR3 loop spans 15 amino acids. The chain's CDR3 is CASSYEVRGHYGYTF. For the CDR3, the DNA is TGTGCCAGCAGTTACGAGGTCAGGGGGCACTATGGCTACACCTTC.

CDR3 DNA: TGCGCCAGCAGCTTGGTTCGGGGTTCCACAGATACGCAGTATTTT. It yields the protein CASSLVRGSTDTQYF. The rearrangement uses TRBV5-1 and TRBJ2-3; perhaps TRBD2 as D (5 bases). This CDR3 is 15 amino acids long. Germline CDR1 SGHRS, CDR2 YFSETQ. The V gene lost 0 bases and the J gene lost 2 bases, with 10 bases spanning the gap.

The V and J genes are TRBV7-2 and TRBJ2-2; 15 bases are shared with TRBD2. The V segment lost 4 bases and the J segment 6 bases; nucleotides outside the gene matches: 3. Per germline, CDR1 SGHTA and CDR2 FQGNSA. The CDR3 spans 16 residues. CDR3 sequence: CASSSGLAGGPGELFF. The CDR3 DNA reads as TGTGCCAGCAGCTCAGGACTAGCGGGGGGGCCCGGGGAGCTGTTTTTT. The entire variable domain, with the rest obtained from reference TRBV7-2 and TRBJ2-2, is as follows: GAGVSQSPSNKVTEKGKDVELRCDPISGHTALYWYRQSLGQGLEFLIYFQGNSAPDKSGLPSDRFSAERTGGSVSTLTIQRTQQEDSAVYLCASSSGLAGGPGELFFGEGSRLTVL.

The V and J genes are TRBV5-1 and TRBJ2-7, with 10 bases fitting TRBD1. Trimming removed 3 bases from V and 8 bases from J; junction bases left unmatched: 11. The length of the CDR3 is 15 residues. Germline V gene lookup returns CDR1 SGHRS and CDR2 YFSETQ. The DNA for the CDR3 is TGCGCCAGCAGCTGGGCCGGGACAGGGGCGCCCAAGCAGTACTTC. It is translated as CASSWAGTGAPKQYF. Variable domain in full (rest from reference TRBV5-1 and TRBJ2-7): KAGVTQTPRYLIKTRGQQVTLSCSPISGHRSVSWYQQTPGQGLQFLFEYFSETQRNKGNFPGRFSGRQFSNSRSEMNVSTLELGDSALYLCASSWAGTGAPKQYFGPGTRLTVT.

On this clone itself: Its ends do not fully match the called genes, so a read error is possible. The CDR3: CASSHSRAKTGELFF. CDR3 nucleotide sequence: TGTGCCAGCAGCCATTCGCGAGCGAAGACCGGGGAGCTGTTTTTT. V gene TRBV3-1 (or the pseudogene TRBV3-2) combines with J gene TRBJ2-2; D call uncertain. The CDR3 contains 15 residues. CDR1 is LGHDT and CDR2 is YNNKEL in the germline V gene (reference sequence).

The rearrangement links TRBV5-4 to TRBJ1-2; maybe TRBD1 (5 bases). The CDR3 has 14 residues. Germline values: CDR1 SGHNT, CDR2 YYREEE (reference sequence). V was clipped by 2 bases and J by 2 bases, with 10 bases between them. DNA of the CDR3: TGTGCCAGCAGCTTACAGCAGGGAAACTATGGCTACACCTTC. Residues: CASSLQQGNYGYTF.

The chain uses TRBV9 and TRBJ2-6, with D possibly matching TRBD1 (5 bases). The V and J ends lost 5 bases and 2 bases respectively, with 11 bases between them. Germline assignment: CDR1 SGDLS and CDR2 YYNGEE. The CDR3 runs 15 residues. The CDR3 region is CASSRQQTGANVLTF. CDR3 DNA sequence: TGTGCCAGCAGTCGACAGCAGACTGGGGCCAACGTCCTGACTTTC.

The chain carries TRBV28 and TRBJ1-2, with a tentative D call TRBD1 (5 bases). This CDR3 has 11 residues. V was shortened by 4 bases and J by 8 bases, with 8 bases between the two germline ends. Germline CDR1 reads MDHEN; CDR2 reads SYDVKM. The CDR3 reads CASSSNRGYTF. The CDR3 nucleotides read TGTGCCAGCAGTTCCAACAGGGGCTACACCTTC.

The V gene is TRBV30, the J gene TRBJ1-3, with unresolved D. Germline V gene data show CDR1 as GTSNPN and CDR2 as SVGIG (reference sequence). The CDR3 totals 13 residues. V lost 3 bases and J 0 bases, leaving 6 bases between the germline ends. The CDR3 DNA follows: TGTGCCTGGAGGTTCAGCTCTGGAAACACCATATATTTT. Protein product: CAWRFSSGNTIYF.

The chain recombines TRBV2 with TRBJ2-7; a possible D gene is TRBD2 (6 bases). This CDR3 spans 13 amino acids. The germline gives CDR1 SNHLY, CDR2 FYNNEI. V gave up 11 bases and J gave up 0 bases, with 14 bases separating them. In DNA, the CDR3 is TGTGCCTCAGTGCGGGGCGGCTCCTACGAGCAGTACTTC. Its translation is CASVRGGSYEQYF.

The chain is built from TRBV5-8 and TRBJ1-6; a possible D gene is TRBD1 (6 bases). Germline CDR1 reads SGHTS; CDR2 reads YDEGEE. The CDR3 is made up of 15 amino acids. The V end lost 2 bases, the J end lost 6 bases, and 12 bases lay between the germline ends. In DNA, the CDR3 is TGTGCCAGCAGCTTTCCCCAGGGGCCTAATTCACCCCTCCACTTT. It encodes CASSFPQGPNSPLHF.

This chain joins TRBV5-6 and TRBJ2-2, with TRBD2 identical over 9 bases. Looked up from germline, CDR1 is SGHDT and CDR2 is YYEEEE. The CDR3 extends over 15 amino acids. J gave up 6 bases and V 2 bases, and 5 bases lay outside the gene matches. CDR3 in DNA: TGTGCCAGCAGCTTCGGGCGGGGGGGCCCCGGGGAGCTGTTTTTT. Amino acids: CASSFGRGGPGELFF.

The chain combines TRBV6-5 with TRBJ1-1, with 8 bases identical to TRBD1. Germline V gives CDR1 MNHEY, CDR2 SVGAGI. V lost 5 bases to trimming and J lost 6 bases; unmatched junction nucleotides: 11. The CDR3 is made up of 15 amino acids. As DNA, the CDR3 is TGTGCCAGCAGTCCCTGGACAGGGTGGAGCCCTGAAGCTTTCTTT. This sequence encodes CASSPWTGWSPEAFF.

CDR3 amino acids: CASSLDGPGSYTQYF. CDR3 nucleotides: TGTGCCAGCAGCTTAGATGGGCCGGGGAGCTATACGCAGTATTTT. This chain uses TRBV7-9 with TRBJ2-3; D might be TRBD2 (5 bases). Germline V gives CDR1 SEHNR, CDR2 FQNEAQ (reference sequence). The CDR3 totals 15 residues. Trimming removed 1 base from V and 7 bases from J, with 15 bases in between.

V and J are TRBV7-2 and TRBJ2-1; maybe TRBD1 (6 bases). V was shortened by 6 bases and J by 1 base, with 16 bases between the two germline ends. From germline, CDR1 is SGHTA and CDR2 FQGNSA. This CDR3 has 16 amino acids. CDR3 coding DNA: TGTGCCAGCAGTCTAGGGTTTACAGGGTCCTACAATGAGCAGTTCTTC. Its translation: CASSLGFTGSYNEQFF.

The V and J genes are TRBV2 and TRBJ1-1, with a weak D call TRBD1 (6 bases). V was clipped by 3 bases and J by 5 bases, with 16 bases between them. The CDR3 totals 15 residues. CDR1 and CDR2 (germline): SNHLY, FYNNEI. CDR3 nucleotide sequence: TGTGCCAGCAGTGAGGTAGGGGGGGATTGGACTGAAGCTTTCTTT. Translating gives CASSEVGGDWTEAFF.

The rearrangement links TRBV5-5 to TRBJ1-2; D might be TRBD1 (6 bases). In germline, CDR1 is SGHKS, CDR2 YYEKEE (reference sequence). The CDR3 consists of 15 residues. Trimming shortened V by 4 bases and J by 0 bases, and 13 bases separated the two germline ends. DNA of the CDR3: TGTGCCAGCAGCCTAACGACAGGAGCTAACTATGGCTACACCTTC. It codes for CASSLTTGANYGYTF.

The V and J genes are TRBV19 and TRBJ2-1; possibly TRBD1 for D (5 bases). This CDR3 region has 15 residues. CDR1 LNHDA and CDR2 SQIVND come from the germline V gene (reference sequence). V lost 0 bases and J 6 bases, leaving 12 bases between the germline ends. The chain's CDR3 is CASSIDPSGANEQFF. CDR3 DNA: TGTGCCAGTAGTATAGATCCCTCTGGGGCCAATGAGCAGTTCTTC.

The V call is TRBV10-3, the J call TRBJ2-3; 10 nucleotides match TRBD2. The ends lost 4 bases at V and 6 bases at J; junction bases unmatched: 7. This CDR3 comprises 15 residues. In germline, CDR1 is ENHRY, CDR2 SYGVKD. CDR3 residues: CAISALSGGADTQYF. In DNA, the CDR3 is TGTGCCATCAGTGCCTTGAGCGGGGGGGCCGATACGCAGTATTTT.

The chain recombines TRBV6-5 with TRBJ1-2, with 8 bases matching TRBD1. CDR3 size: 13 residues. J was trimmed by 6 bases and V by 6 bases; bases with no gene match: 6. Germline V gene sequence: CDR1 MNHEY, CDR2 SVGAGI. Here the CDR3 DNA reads TGTGCCAGCAGGCGGGACAGGATGGATGGCTACACCTTC. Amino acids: CASRRDRMDGYTF.

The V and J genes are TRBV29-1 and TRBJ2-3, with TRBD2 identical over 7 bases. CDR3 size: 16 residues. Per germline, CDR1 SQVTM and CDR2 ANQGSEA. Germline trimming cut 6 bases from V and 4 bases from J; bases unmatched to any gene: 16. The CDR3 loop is CSVAPGGGMGADTQYF. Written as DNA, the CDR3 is TGCAGCGTGGCCCCTGGGGGGGGGATGGGGGCAGATACGCAGTATTTT.